This T cell receptor (beta chain) was captured in a study of blood T cell repertoires in COVID-19. Study as a whole: Samples taken during acute and convalescent COVID-19 were collected in the United States, Italy and Spain. The cDNA or gDNA used as material had been derived from T cells, B-cell-depleted T cells, or PBMCs.

V dropped 2 bases and J dropped 1; count of bases not matched to a gene: 2. This CDR3 has 14 residues. Germline-derived CDR1 and CDR2 are SGHNT and YYREEE (reference sequence). Under the authors' procedure: Nucleated cell counts were estimated from reference gene primer amplification. Profiled with immunoSEQ multiplex PCR; TCRdb holds only in-frame clones, not every one. That table furnishes V, J and clone size, whereas the DNA furnished D and trimming. The sample yields around 210,000 clones, about 90% seen once. This clone was seen only once. This clonotype was sampled from a woman aged 70 to 79 with acute or convalescent COVID-19. This chain uses TRBV5-4 with TRBJ1-1, with 7 nucleotides matching TRBD1. What was sequenced was peripheral blood. Here the CDR3 reads CASSLGTANTEAFF. CDR3 coding DNA: TGTGCCAGCAGCTTAGGGACAGCGAACACTGAAGCTTTCTTT.